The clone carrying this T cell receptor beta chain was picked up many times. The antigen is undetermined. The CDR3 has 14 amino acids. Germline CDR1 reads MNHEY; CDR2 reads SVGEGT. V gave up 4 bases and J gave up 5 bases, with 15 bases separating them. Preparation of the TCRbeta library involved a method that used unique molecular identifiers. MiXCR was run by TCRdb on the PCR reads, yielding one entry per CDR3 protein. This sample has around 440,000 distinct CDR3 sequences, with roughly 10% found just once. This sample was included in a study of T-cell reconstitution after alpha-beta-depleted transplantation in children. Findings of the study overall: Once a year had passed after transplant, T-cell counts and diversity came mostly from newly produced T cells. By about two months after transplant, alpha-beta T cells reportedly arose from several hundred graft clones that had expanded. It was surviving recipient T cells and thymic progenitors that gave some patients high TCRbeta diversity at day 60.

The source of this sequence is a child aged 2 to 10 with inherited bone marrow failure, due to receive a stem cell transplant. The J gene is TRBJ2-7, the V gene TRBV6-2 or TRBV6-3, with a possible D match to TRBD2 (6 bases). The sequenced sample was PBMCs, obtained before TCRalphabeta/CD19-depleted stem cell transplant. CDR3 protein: CASSWTNRGDEQYF. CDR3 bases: TGTGCCAGCAGTTGGACTAATAGAGGGGACGAGCAGTACTTC.